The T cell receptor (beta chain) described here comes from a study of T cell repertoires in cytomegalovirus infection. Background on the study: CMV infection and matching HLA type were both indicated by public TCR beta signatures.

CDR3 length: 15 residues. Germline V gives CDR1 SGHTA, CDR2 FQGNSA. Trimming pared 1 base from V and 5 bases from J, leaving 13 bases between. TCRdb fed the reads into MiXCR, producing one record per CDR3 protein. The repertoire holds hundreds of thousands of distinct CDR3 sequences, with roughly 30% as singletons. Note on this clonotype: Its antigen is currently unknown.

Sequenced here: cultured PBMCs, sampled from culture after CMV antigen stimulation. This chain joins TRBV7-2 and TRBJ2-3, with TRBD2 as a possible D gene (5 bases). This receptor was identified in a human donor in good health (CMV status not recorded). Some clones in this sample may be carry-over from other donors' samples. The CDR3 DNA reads TGTGCCAGCAGCTTAGGGCCTCCGGGATTAGATACGCAGTATTTT. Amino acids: CASSLGPPGLDTQYF.